The rows below give T cell receptor beta chains drawn from one sample of a study of CD8 T cells in Susac syndrome. TCRdb ran MiXCR on the immunoSEQ multiplex PCR reads and lists one entry per CDR3 protein. Among about 140,000 distinct CDR3 sequences listed, 94% were seen once. The sequenced material came from CD8+ T cells from PBMCs. These receptors all stem from a human donor in good health. Each CDR3 is given with its conserved first and last residue. The D gene is left open where the match is weak. Expanded clones are given a class, and other clones once, few, many or no size at all.

abundance | j_gene | v_gene | d_gene | CDR3aa | CDR3nt
- | TRBJ2-7 | TRBV27 | TRBD2 | CASSFPGGGEQYF | TGTGCCAGCAGTTTTCCGGGGGGAGGTGAGCAGTACTTC
- | TRBJ1-2 | TRBV7-6 | - | CASSPGELYGYTF | TGTGCCAGCAGCCCCGGCGAGTTGTATGGCTACACCTTC
- | TRBJ2-7 | TRBV7-6 | TRBD2 | CASSRAGTSYEQYF | TGTGCCAGCAGCCGAGCTGGGACTAGCTACGAGCAGTACTTC
- | TRBJ2-7 | TRBV29-1 | TRBD1 | CSVEDPRSGTDYEQYF | TGCAGCGTTGAAGATCCGAGATCCGGGACAGACTACGAGCAGTACTTC
- | TRBJ1-1 | TRBV4-1 | TRBD1 | CASWDRVATEAFF | TGCGCCAGTTGGGACAGGGTGGCCACTGAAGCTTTCTTT
- | TRBJ2-7 | TRBV23-1 | - | CASIHNRRLAYEQYF | TGCGCCAGCATACATAACAGGAGGCTAGCCTACGAGCAGTACTTC
- | TRBJ1-2 | TRBV7-9 | - | CASSATTGWKSYGYTF | TGTGCCAGCAGCGCTACTACGGGGTGGAAAAGCTATGGCTACACCTTC
once | TRBJ2-7 | TRBV27 | - | CASSLSTGMGEQYF | TGTGCCAGCAGTTTATCCACGGGAATGGGCGAGCAGTACTTC
once | TRBJ2-7 | TRBV20-1 | - | CSARVGIEQYF | TGCAGTGCTAGAGTAGGGATCGAGCAGTACTTC
- | TRBJ1-1 | TRBV27 | - | CASSTGSYTEAFF | TGTGCCAGCAGCACAGGGTCGTACACTGAAGCTTTCTTT
- | TRBJ2-5 | TRBV18 | - | CASSPQEEETQYF | TGTGCCAGCTCACCACAGGAGGAAGAGACCCAGTACTTC
- | TRBJ2-6 | TRBV4-3 | - | CASSQESVPGANVLTF | TGCGCCAGCAGCCAAGAATCGGTTCCTGGGGCCAACGTCCTGACTTTC
- | TRBJ2-7 | TRBV7-3 | - | CASSLLATTSEQYF | TGTGCCAGCAGCCTTCTAGCGACAACCTCCGAGCAGTACTTC
- | TRBJ2-7 | TRBV7-9 | - | CASSLGGLTEQYF | TGTGCCAGCAGCTTAGGAGGCCTAACCGAGCAGTACTTC
- | TRBJ2-1 | TRBV30 | - | CAWMGTKKFF | TGTGCCTGGATGGGGACGAAGAAGTTCTTC
- | TRBJ2-7 | TRBV9 | - | CASSVDWGGYEQYF | TGTGCCAGCAGCGTAGATTGGGGCGGATACGAGCAGTACTTC
- | TRBJ2-7 | TRBV4-2 | - | CASSHPLAAGAYEQYF | TGTGCCAGCAGCCACCCCTTGGCGGCGGGCGCCTACGAGCAGTACTTC
- | TRBJ2-7 | TRBV6-2/TRBV6-3 | - | CASSYGPGQDDYEQYF | TGTGCCAGCAGTTACGGTCCGGGGCAGGATGACTACGAGCAGTACTTC
- | TRBJ1-1 | TRBV7-2 | - | CASSFALGIGANTEAFF | TGTGCCAGCAGCTTTGCCCTCGGAATCGGGGCGAACACTGAAGCTTTCTTT
- | TRBJ1-4 | TRBV18 | - | CASSTEAVNEKLFF | TGTGCCAGCTCCACCGAGGCAGTTAATGAAAAACTGTTTTTT
- | TRBJ2-1 | TRBV7-9 | TRBD1 | CASSSTGQINEQFF | TGTGCCAGCAGCTCCACGGGACAGATCAATGAGCAGTTCTTC
- | TRBJ2-1 | TRBV7-9 | - | CASSLYAQGQFF | TGTGCCAGCAGCCTATACGCGCAAGGGCAGTTCTTC
few | TRBJ1-1 | TRBV28 | - | CASSLKGTEAFF | TGTGCCAGCAGTTTAAAGGGGACTGAAGCTTTCTTT
- | TRBJ1-1 | TRBV29-1 | - | CSVDGGGGSNTEAFF | TGCAGCGTTGATGGGGGGGGAGGGTCGAACACTGAAGCTTTCTTT